In its sample, the clone carrying this T cell receptor beta chain is medium-sized. Its target is unknown. The data are from a study of early T cells in non-severe SARS-CoV-2 infection. Background on the study: Sequencing was performed on bulk RNA from unsorted whole blood, leaving chains unpaired.

Study-wide results and limits: In VDJdb matching, anti-spike CD8 responses were favored while private and CD4 specificities went missing.

Attachment of unique molecular identifiers to individual cDNA molecules was performed. Each CDR3 protein gets one entry after TCRdb re-called the 5' RACE reads with MiXCR. Of some 30,000 distinct CDR3 sequences in the sample, 4% to 5.5% were seen once. This CDR3 is built from 13 residues. Trimming took 7 bases from V and 5 from J; bases not matched to a gene: 7. Sequenced sample: whole blood. The rearrangement links TRBV12-3 or TRBV12-4 to TRBJ1-2; 7 bases fit TRBD1. The clonotype was recovered from an adult who was a healthcare worker with PCR-confirmed SARS-CoV-2 infection or an uninfected control (not recorded which). The CDR3 here is CASIPGTDYGYTF. The CDR3, as DNA: TGTGCCAGCATCCCCGGGACAGATTATGGCTACACCTTC.